This T cell receptor (beta chain) came from a study of CD8 T cells in ankylosing spondylitis. Points from the study as a whole: What seemed typical of ankylosing spondylitis blood was a TCR beta motif built from several highly homologous variants.

This clonotype was observed a handful of times. What it binds is unknown. TCRdb recomputed calls from the 5' RACE reads with MiXCR, one row per CDR3 protein. The profile covers around 480,000 distinct CDR3 sequences, with approximately 17% appearing a single time and 1% taken by the ten largest. The CDR3 contains 14 residues. The V end was cut by 6 bases, the J end by 2 bases, with 14 bases between. Germline loops: CDR1 MNHNS, CDR2 SASEGT. The TCR originated in a male donor with ankylosing spondylitis. Specimen: blood, either unsorted or a sorted T cell fraction (not recorded which). The V gene is TRBV6-1, the J gene TRBJ2-7, with D unclear. CDR3 DNA: TGTGCCAGCAGCCCCGGAGTCAGAGCCTACGAGCAGTACTTC. The encoded protein is CASSPGVRAYEQYF.